Listed below are T cell receptor beta chains from one sample, sequenced in a study of shared T cell receptors in the human thymus. Here immunoSEQ multiplex PCR was the method, and the copy in TCRdb shows in-frame clones only, minus some. The sample records 700,000 to 750,000 clones, 75% to 90% being singletons. These same data were also listed under a study on human thymus T cells.

Specimen: thymocytes. The receptor source for this set is a girl under three years old with a congenital heart defect. Each CDR3 is given with its conserved first and last residue. D genes are given only for firm matches. Only some rows state a clone size, as once, few, many or a class for expanded clones.

j_gene: TRBJ1-2; d_gene: -; abundance: once; v_gene: TRBV6-5; CDR3nt: TGTGCCTGCAGGGCAACCAACTATGGCTACACCTTC; CDR3aa: CACRATNYGYTF
j_gene: TRBJ1-2; d_gene: -; abundance: -; v_gene: TRBV18; CDR3nt: TGTGCCAGCTCACTCGGACAGCCGGCTAACTATGGCTACACCTTC; CDR3aa: CASSLGQPANYGYTF
j_gene: TRBJ1-1; d_gene: -; abundance: once; v_gene: TRBV5-1; CDR3nt: TGCGCCAGCAGCCGTTGGAGGAACACTGAAGCTTTCTTT; CDR3aa: CASSRWRNTEAFF
j_gene: TRBJ1-1; d_gene: TRBD1; abundance: -; v_gene: TRBV15; CDR3nt: TGTGCCACCAGCAGAGATGCGGGGGGGGGCAGGGGGCACACTGAAGCTTTCTTT; CDR3aa: CATSRDAGGGRGHTEAFF
j_gene: TRBJ2-3; d_gene: TRBD1; abundance: -; v_gene: TRBV6-4; CDR3nt: TGTGCCAGCAGTGGGGGGACAGCCTCAAATCTCACAGATACGCAGTATTTT; CDR3aa: CASSGGTASNLTDTQYF
j_gene: TRBJ1-2; d_gene: TRBD1; abundance: -; v_gene: TRBV5-8; CDR3nt: TGTGCCAGCAGCCTGGGACAGGGAAAGGGCTACACCTTC; CDR3aa: CASSLGQGKGYTF
j_gene: TRBJ2-5; d_gene: -; abundance: once; v_gene: TRBV25-1; CDR3nt: TGTGCCAGCAGTGAAGGAACTCCGGGGGAGACCCAGTACTTC; CDR3aa: CASSEGTPGETQYF
j_gene: TRBJ1-1; d_gene: -; abundance: -; v_gene: TRBV4-3; CDR3nt: TGCGCCAGCAGCCAAGAGCGCCGATTGAACACTGAAGCTTTCTTT; CDR3aa: CASSQERRLNTEAFF
j_gene: TRBJ1-5; d_gene: -; abundance: -; v_gene: TRBV28; CDR3nt: TGTGCCAGCAGTTTATGCAGGGCCAGGGGCGATAGCAATCAGCCCCAGCATTTT; CDR3aa: CASSLCRARGDSNQPQHF
j_gene: TRBJ1-2; d_gene: -; abundance: once; v_gene: TRBV5-6; CDR3nt: TGTGCCAGCAGCTTGGGGATCAGGGTAGGCTACACCTTC; CDR3aa: CASSLGIRVGYTF
j_gene: TRBJ2-3; d_gene: TRBD2; abundance: few; v_gene: TRBV6-1; CDR3nt: TGTGCCAGCAGTGAAGCAGCTAGCGGGGGGGCCTTGGTAGGAGATACGCAGTATTTT; CDR3aa: CASSEAASGGALVGDTQYF
j_gene: TRBJ1-2; d_gene: TRBD1; abundance: -; v_gene: TRBV6-1; CDR3nt: TGTGCCAGCAGTGACGACGCCGGGACAGGGTATGATGGCTACACCTTC; CDR3aa: CASSDDAGTGYDGYTF
j_gene: TRBJ1-1; d_gene: TRBD1; abundance: -; v_gene: TRBV7-3; CDR3nt: TGTGCCAGCAGCTTTTTCAGGGGGCCCAACACTGAAGCTTTCTTT; CDR3aa: CASSFFRGPNTEAFF
j_gene: TRBJ2-5; d_gene: TRBD2; abundance: once; v_gene: TRBV5-1; CDR3nt: TGCGCCAGCAGCCCGGGACTAAGCGGGGTCCAAGAGACCCAGTACTTC; CDR3aa: CASSPGLSGVQETQYF
j_gene: TRBJ1-2; d_gene: -; abundance: -; v_gene: TRBV5-1; CDR3nt: TGCGCCAGCAGCTGGGGGGGATGCTATGGCTACACCTTC; CDR3aa: CASSWGGCYGYTF
j_gene: TRBJ2-7; d_gene: -; abundance: -; v_gene: TRBV28; CDR3nt: TGTGCCAGCAGTCGGACGACTAACCTGGGATACGAGCAGTACTTC; CDR3aa: CASSRTTNLGYEQYF
j_gene: TRBJ2-5; d_gene: -; abundance: -; v_gene: TRBV28; CDR3nt: TGTGCCATATCACGCCGAGGGAAAGAGACCCAGTACTTC; CDR3aa: CAISRRGKETQYF
j_gene: TRBJ1-2; d_gene: -; abundance: -; v_gene: TRBV6-1; CDR3nt: TGTGCCAGCAGCCGCTGGGGTGGGGAGGACACCTTC; CDR3aa: CASSRWGGEDTF
j_gene: TRBJ1-3; d_gene: -; abundance: -; v_gene: TRBV5-1; CDR3nt: TGCGCCAGCAGCTTTGGGGTACAGGGCCGCTCTGGAAACACCATATATTTT; CDR3aa: CASSFGVQGRSGNTIYF
j_gene: TRBJ1-2; d_gene: -; abundance: -; v_gene: TRBV5-6; CDR3nt: TGTGCCAGCAGCTTGCCTCCAGGGAATGGCTACACCTTC; CDR3aa: CASSLPPGNGYTF
j_gene: TRBJ1-1; d_gene: -; abundance: once; v_gene: TRBV20-1; CDR3nt: TGCAGTGCTAGCTTCGGGGAAGCTTTCTTT; CDR3aa: CSASFGEAFF
j_gene: TRBJ1-4; d_gene: TRBD1; abundance: -; v_gene: TRBV7-2; CDR3nt: TGTGCCAGCAGCGCCGCCGGACAGGGGGGTGAAAAACTGTTTTTT; CDR3aa: CASSAAGQGGEKLFF
j_gene: TRBJ2-3; d_gene: TRBD2; abundance: few; v_gene: TRBV4-2; CDR3nt: TGTGCCAGCAGCCAAGATGGGTGGCGGGGGAGTAGCACAGATACGCAGTATTTT; CDR3aa: CASSQDGWRGSSTDTQYF
j_gene: TRBJ1-2; d_gene: -; abundance: -; v_gene: TRBV4-2; CDR3nt: TGTGCCAGCAGCCAGCCCGCGCGAGGGAACAAGAACTATGGCTACACCTTC; CDR3aa: CASSQPARGNKNYGYTF
j_gene: TRBJ2-1; d_gene: -; abundance: -; v_gene: TRBV28; CDR3nt: TGTGCCAGCAGTTTTTCCCCGCCGAGCAGCGTCTACAATGAGCAGTTCTTC; CDR3aa: CASSFSPPSSVYNEQFF
j_gene: TRBJ2-3; d_gene: TRBD2; abundance: -; v_gene: TRBV7-2; CDR3nt: TGTGCCAGCAGCCCCGGGACTAGCGGGCGGAGCACAGATACGCAGTATTTT; CDR3aa: CASSPGTSGRSTDTQYF
j_gene: TRBJ2-7; d_gene: -; abundance: -; v_gene: TRBV30; CDR3nt: TGTGCCTGGCAGCATGGCGGCTACGAGCAGTACTTC; CDR3aa: CAWQHGGYEQYF
j_gene: TRBJ1-3; d_gene: -; abundance: -; v_gene: TRBV2; CDR3nt: TGTGCCAGCGGCCTGGTCGATCGCTCTGGAAACACCATATATTTT; CDR3aa: CASGLVDRSGNTIYF
j_gene: TRBJ1-3; d_gene: -; abundance: -; v_gene: TRBV14; CDR3nt: TGTGCCAGCAGCCAAGATAGTTCTGCAGGGAGGCCTGGAAACACCATATATTTT; CDR3aa: CASSQDSSAGRPGNTIYF
j_gene: TRBJ1-1; d_gene: -; abundance: -; v_gene: TRBV7-2; CDR3nt: TGTGCCAGCAGCTTTGGGCAGACCATGAACACTGAAGCTTTCTTT; CDR3aa: CASSFGQTMNTEAFF
j_gene: TRBJ1-1; d_gene: -; abundance: few; v_gene: TRBV2; CDR3nt: TGTGCCAGCAGTGAAATCAGGGGCCTTCAGGGTGGTGAAGCTTTCTTT; CDR3aa: CASSEIRGLQGGEAFF
j_gene: TRBJ2-2; d_gene: -; abundance: -; v_gene: TRBV4-3; CDR3nt: TGCGCCAGCAGCCAAGGCAGGAATGAGAGCGGGGAGCTGTTTTTT; CDR3aa: CASSQGRNESGELFF
j_gene: TRBJ2-7; d_gene: TRBD2; abundance: -; v_gene: TRBV5-4; CDR3nt: TGTGCCAGCAGCTTGGTGGGGGGGGATTCCTCCTACGAGCAGTACTTC; CDR3aa: CASSLVGGDSSYEQYF
j_gene: TRBJ2-5; d_gene: -; abundance: once; v_gene: TRBV6-1; CDR3nt: TGTGCCAGCATTCTAAACCGCGGGGAGACCCAGTACTTC; CDR3aa: CASILNRGETQYF
j_gene: TRBJ2-3; d_gene: TRBD2; abundance: -; v_gene: TRBV14; CDR3nt: TGTGCCAGCAGCAAAACTAGCGGTTGGACAGATACGCAGTATTTT; CDR3aa: CASSKTSGWTDTQYF
j_gene: TRBJ1-2; d_gene: -; abundance: once; v_gene: TRBV29-1; CDR3nt: TGCAGCGTTGACCTATCGGCGGACTATAACTATGGCTACACCTTC; CDR3aa: CSVDLSADYNYGYTF
j_gene: TRBJ1-3; d_gene: -; abundance: -; v_gene: TRBV5-6; CDR3nt: TGTGCCAGCAGCCTTAGACAGATGGACACCATATATTTT; CDR3aa: CASSLRQMDTIYF
j_gene: TRBJ1-1; d_gene: TRBD1; abundance: -; v_gene: TRBV27; CDR3nt: TGTGCCAGCAGGACAGGGAGTGGGAACACTGAAGCTTTCTTT; CDR3aa: CASRTGSGNTEAFF
j_gene: TRBJ1-2; d_gene: -; abundance: -; v_gene: TRBV14; CDR3nt: TGTGCCAGCAGCCGAAATGGGGCTGTCTATGGCTACACCTTC; CDR3aa: CASSRNGAVYGYTF
j_gene: TRBJ1-1; d_gene: TRBD1; abundance: -; v_gene: TRBV7-2; CDR3nt: TGTGCCAGCAGCGAGGACAGGGACGCTGAAGCTTTCTTT; CDR3aa: CASSEDRDAEAFF
j_gene: TRBJ1-6; d_gene: TRBD1; abundance: -; v_gene: TRBV28; CDR3nt: TGTGCCAGCAGCCCCCCCGACAGGGTGAATTCACCCCTCCACTTT; CDR3aa: CASSPPDRVNSPLHF
j_gene: TRBJ1-5; d_gene: TRBD1; abundance: -; v_gene: TRBV10-3; CDR3nt: TGTGCCATCAGTGGACAGGGCGGGAATCAGCCCCAGCATTTT; CDR3aa: CAISGQGGNQPQHF
j_gene: TRBJ1-3; d_gene: -; abundance: -; v_gene: TRBV19; CDR3nt: TGTGCCAGTAGTATAGCGGGACACCTCTCTGGAAACACCATATATTTT; CDR3aa: CASSIAGHLSGNTIYF
j_gene: TRBJ1-6; d_gene: -; abundance: few; v_gene: TRBV14; CDR3nt: TGTGCCAGCAGCCCGCACAGGGATTCACCCCTCCACTTT; CDR3aa: CASSPHRDSPLHF
j_gene: TRBJ1-6; d_gene: -; abundance: once; v_gene: TRBV12-5; CDR3nt: TGTGCTAGTGGTTTGTGGGAGACAACGGGATATAATTCACCCCTCCACTTT; CDR3aa: CASGLWETTGYNSPLHF
j_gene: TRBJ1-1; d_gene: -; abundance: -; v_gene: TRBV5-1; CDR3nt: TGCGCCAGCAGCTATGGGCCCCAGAGGGGGATGAACACTGAAGCTTTCTTT; CDR3aa: CASSYGPQRGMNTEAFF
j_gene: TRBJ2-7; d_gene: TRBD1; abundance: once; v_gene: TRBV6-1; CDR3nt: TGTGCCAGCACCAGGGACAGGGGAGGATACGAGCAGTACTTC; CDR3aa: CASTRDRGGYEQYF
j_gene: TRBJ1-4; d_gene: -; abundance: -; v_gene: TRBV5-6; CDR3nt: TGTGCCAGCGGATCCCTCAGGGGTGAGAATGAAAAACTGTTTTTT; CDR3aa: CASGSLRGENEKLFF